This paragraph reports one TCR beta chain. Its specificity is unknown. The junction and the germline gene differ at one end; a read error may be behind it. Genomic DNA templated the TCR beta VDJ and CDR3 profiling. A single record per CDR3 protein comes from TCRdb applying MiXCR to the reads. The data contain around 220,000 distinct CDR3 sequences, under 50% of them singletons. The sample belongs to a study of CD8+CD57+ T cells in acquired aplastic anemia. Across the whole study: Mean yield of DNA from sorted CD4+ and CD8+ cells was about 3.2 ug.

The length of the CDR3 is 11 residues. The germline V gene has CDR1 SGHDT and CDR2 YYEEEE. Only patients with CD8+CD57+ cell expansion on flow cytometry were chosen for sequencing. Findings and caveats of the study: Shared by patients and controls, around 27 CD8+ CDR3s were abundant in patients.

The chain has TRBV5-6 and TRBJ2-1, with D tentatively TRBD1 (5 bases). This TCR was sampled from a human donor with aplastic anemia. The source material was sorted CD4+, CD8+, or CD8+CD57+ T cells (not recorded which) from PBMCs. CDR3 in DNA: TGTGCCAGCAGCCAGGGCAATGGGCAGTTCTTC. Translated, it gives CASSQGNGQFF. Complete variable domain (other parts from reference TRBV5-6 and TRBJ2-1): DAGVTQSPTHLIKTRGQQVTLRCSPKSGHDTVSWYQQALGQGPQFIFQYYEEEERQRGNFPDRFSGHQFPNYSSELNVNALLLGDSALYLCASSQGNGQFFGPGTRLTVL.